Sequencing of this T cell receptor (beta chain) was carried out in a study of T cells in Graves' hyperthyroidism and ophthalmopathy. Study information: Peripheral blood was secured at the point of initial diagnosis, before any treatment.

Using RNA transcripts as the source, TCR beta CDR3 regions were amplified. The HTBI set primed first-round TCR CDR3 RT-PCR. MiXCR, run by TCRdb on the multiplex PCR reads, gives a single entry per CDR3 protein. Among roughly 57,000 distinct CDR3 sequences listed, 53% were seen once. Judged by abundance, this clonotype is medium-sized. Looked up from germline, CDR1 is LNHNV and CDR2 is YYDKDF (reference sequence). This CDR3 comprises 15 residues. The junction had 9 bases not matched to a gene; V was cut back by 8 bases and J by 3 bases. The sequenced sample consisted of blood. The gene calls are TRBV15 and TRBJ2-3, with 9 bases matching TRBD1. This TCR was sampled from a woman aged 55-69 years with Graves' ophthalmopathy. CDR3 bases: TGTGCCACCGGGACGGGGACAGGGACGACAGATACGCAGTATTTT. Its translation is CATGTGTGTTDTQYF.